One sample yielded the 23 T cell receptor beta chains listed below, sequenced in a study of cytomegalovirus exposure and HLA in healthy donors. Clones were read by immunoSEQ multiplex PCR, and TCRdb kept only the in-frame ones, dropping some. The table has some 250,000 clones, around 90% seen once. Material for sequencing was PBMCs. The receptors here all came from a woman in her twenties or thirties in good health and CMV-seronegative.

The chain's CDR3 is CASSLLAGVRGYTF. DNA for the CDR3: TGTGCCAGCAGTTTACTGGCAGGGGTCAGAGGCTACACCTTC. V is TRBV28 and J is TRBJ1-2; perhaps TRBD1 as D (6 bases). V lost 2 bases and J lost 8, with 15 bases in between. Germline V CDR1 and CDR2: MDHEN, SYDVKM. The CDR3 runs to 14 residues.

The chain is built from TRBV7-2 and TRBJ2-5; weak D call: TRBD1 (5 bases). The germline gives CDR1 SGHTA, CDR2 FQGNSA. The CDR3 has 16 amino acids. V was clipped by 5 bases and J by 5 bases, with 21 bases between them. CDR3 nucleotide sequence: TGTGCCAGCAGCCCCGACGGCCCAGGGTTGGGGGAGACCCAGTACTTC. Its translation: CASSPDGPGLGETQYF. Looking up the rest from reference TRBV7-2 and TRBJ2-5 gives the full variable domain: GAGVSQSPSNKVTEKGKDVELRCDPISGHTALYWYRQSLGQGLEFLIYFQGNSAPDKSGLPSDRFSAERTGGSVSTLTIQRTQQEDSAVYLCASSPDGPGLGETQYFGPGTRLLVL.

The V call is TRBV16, the J call TRBJ2-7; TRBD1 matches at 8 bases. CDR3 size: 13 residues. In germline, CDR1 is KGHSY, CDR2 FQNENV. The V segment lost 2 bases and the J segment 3 bases; nucleotides outside the gene matches: 0. CDR3 region: CASSQGQGYEQYF. CDR3 nucleotides: TGTGCCAGCAGCCAAGGACAGGGCTACGAGCAGTACTTC.

The rearrangement uses TRBV28 and TRBJ2-5, with D perhaps TRBD2 (5 bases). This CDR3 comprises 13 residues. CDR1 and CDR2 from the germline V gene are MDHEN and SYDVKM. Trimming took 4 bases from V and 4 from J, leaving 10 bases between them. The CDR3 bases are TGTGCCAGCAGTTCAAGCGGTGGAGAGACCCAGTACTTC. Translating it yields CASSSSGGETQYF.

This chain connects TRBV20-1 to TRBJ2-7; 7 bases match TRBD1. CDR1 is DFQATT, CDR2 SNEGSKA, per germline (reference sequence). The CDR3 is 11 amino acids. V lost 5 bases to trimming and J lost 5 bases; unmatched junction nucleotides: 3. This CDR3 reads CSAEQGDEQYF. The CDR3 DNA sequence: TGCAGTGCTGAGCAGGGGGACGAGCAGTACTTC.

The V call is TRBV9, the J call TRBJ2-7; 8 nucleotides agree with TRBD1. Unmatched junction bases numbered 3, after V lost 0 bases and J lost 7 bases. The CDR3 covers 13 residues. Germline V gene data show CDR1 as SGDLS and CDR2 as YYNGEE. The CDR3 sequence: CASSVVTGGEQYF. The CDR3 region has the DNA TGTGCCAGCAGCGTAGTAACAGGGGGTGAGCAGTACTTC.

The V gene is TRBV2, the J gene TRBJ2-5; D unclear. This CDR3 region has 14 residues. CDR1 and CDR2 (germline): SNHLY, FYNNEI. Trimming took 4 bases from V and 2 from J, leaving 11 bases between them. The CDR3: CASSAVGWQETQYF. CDR3 nucleotide sequence: TGTGCCAGCAGTGCGGTCGGGTGGCAAGAGACCCAGTACTTC. Full variable domain (remainder filled in from reference TRBV2 and TRBJ2-5): EPEVTQTPSHQVTQMGQEVILRCVPISNHLYFYWYRQILGQKVEFLVSFYNNEISEKSEIFDDQFSVERPDGSNFTLKIRSTKLEDSAMYFCASSAVGWQETQYFGPGTRLLVL.

This chain connects TRBV7-9 to TRBJ1-5, with TRBD1 as a possible D gene (5 bases). Germline CDR1 SEHNR, CDR2 FQNEAQ (reference sequence). The CDR3 runs to 16 residues. Trimming stripped 1 base from V and 0 bases from J, with 10 bases between. The CDR3 protein is CASSLGEGISNQPQHF. CDR3 sequence (DNA): TGTGCCAGCAGCTTAGGCGAGGGGATTAGCAATCAGCCCCAGCATTTT.

V and J are TRBV7-6 and TRBJ1-3, with 8 bases aligning to TRBD1. Per germline, CDR1 SGHVS and CDR2 FNYEAQ. V shed 6 bases, J shed 0 bases, and the junction held 7 bases outside the gene matches. This CDR3 has 16 amino acids. The CDR3 DNA sequence: TGTGCCAGCAGAGACACAGGGGGAAGCTCTGGAAACACCATATATTTT. Its translation: CASRDTGGSSGNTIYF.

This rearrangement joins TRBV7-2 to TRBJ2-3; 9 bases are a match to TRBD1. The CDR3 consists of 13 residues. Germline CDR1 SGHTA, CDR2 FQGNSA. V shed 5 bases, J shed 14 bases, and the junction held 11 bases outside the gene matches. CDR3 amino acids: CASSRPIRDRVYF. The CDR3 DNA follows: TGTGCCAGCAGCCGACCGATCCGGGACAGGGTGTATTTT.

This clone appeared once. The gene calls are TRBV28 and TRBJ1-2; D unclear. Germline assignment: CDR1 MDHEN and CDR2 SYDVKM. The CDR3 covers 13 residues. V gave up 7 bases and J gave up 2 bases, with 11 bases separating them. The CDR3 protein is CASTLTRNYGYTF. CDR3 nucleotides: TGTGCCAGCACCCTAACAAGAAACTATGGCTACACCTTC.

The V gene is TRBV27, the J gene TRBJ1-1; 9 bases agree with TRBD1. The CDR3 has 14 residues. Per the germline V gene, CDR1 is MNHEY and CDR2 is SMNVEV (reference sequence). J was trimmed by 6 bases and V by 3 bases; bases with no gene match: 5. The CDR3 sequence: CASSFLQGASEAFF. Here the CDR3 DNA reads TGTGCCAGCAGTTTCCTACAGGGGGCGTCTGAAGCTTTCTTT.

V and J are TRBV2 and TRBJ2-1; 10 bases agree with TRBD2. Germline assignment: CDR1 SNHLY and CDR2 FYNNEI. Unmatched junction bases numbered 15, after V lost 7 bases and J lost 3 bases. This CDR3 has 18 residues. CDR3 sequence: CASKGTSTSGSFYNEQFF. The DNA for the CDR3 is TGTGCCAGCAAGGGGACCTCGACTAGCGGGTCCTTCTACAATGAGCAGTTCTTC.

The chain recombines TRBV7-9 with TRBJ2-1; the D gene is possibly TRBD1 (5 bases). V was trimmed by 5 bases and J by 5 bases, leaving 13 bases between them. This CDR3 spans 14 amino acids. Per the germline V gene, CDR1 is SEHNR and CDR2 is FQNEAQ (reference sequence). The CDR3 is CASSRSVGDNEQFF. The DNA for the CDR3 is TGTGCCAGCAGCCGTAGTGTAGGGGACAATGAGCAGTTCTTC.

The chain recombines TRBV6-5 with TRBJ2-7, with D possibly being TRBD2 (6 bases). The CDR3 spans 14 residues. The V and J ends lost 0 bases and 1 base respectively, with 7 bases between them. The germline V gene encodes CDR1 MNHEY and CDR2 SVGAGI. CDR3 sequence: CASSYSTSSYEQYF. The CDR3 region has the DNA TGTGCCAGCAGTTACTCGACTAGTTCCTACGAGCAGTACTTC.

In nucleotides, the CDR3 is TGTGCCAGCAACACCGGGACTAGCGGGGGAAATGAGCAGTTCTTC. Translation: CASNTGTSGGNEQFF. V is TRBV7-9 and J is TRBJ2-1; 14 positions match TRBD2. The germline gives CDR1 SEHNR, CDR2 FQNEAQ (reference sequence). There are 15 residues in the CDR3. The V segment lost 7 bases and the J segment 7 bases; nucleotides outside the gene matches: 6.

The V call is TRBV11-2, the J call TRBJ1-1; D unresolved. The CDR3 has 14 residues. The germline V gene has CDR1 SGHAT and CDR2 FQNNGV. V was trimmed by 5 bases and J by 0 bases, leaving 10 bases between them. CDR3 nucleotide sequence: TGTGCCAGCAGCCAGGCCTCCTTGAACACTGAAGCTTTCTTT. Amino acids: CASSQASLNTEAFF.

The chain carries TRBV5-1 and TRBJ2-7; D not certain. CDR3 length equals 16 residues. Trimming left V 0 bases short and J 1 base short, with 14 bases between. Germline CDR1 is SGHRS and CDR2 is YFSETQ. The CDR3: CASSLAASFGSYEQYF. The CDR3 DNA reads TGCGCCAGCAGCTTGGCGGCTAGTTTCGGATCCTACGAGCAGTACTTC.

Concerning this clone: One end of the junction is discordant with germline, which a read error may explain. The chain is built from TRBV2 and TRBJ2-7; D may match TRBD1 or TRBD2 (5 bases each). Germline V gives CDR1 SNHLY, CDR2 FYNNEI. The length of the CDR3 is 13 residues. Here the CDR3 reads CASSEEVEGLGHF. CDR3 DNA: TGTGCCAGCAGTGAAGAAGTCGAGGGGCTGGGGCACTTC.

The chain uses TRBV27 and TRBJ2-1; 9 bases match TRBD2. There are 15 residues in the CDR3. The V segment lost 4 bases and the J segment 4 bases; nucleotides outside the gene matches: 5. The germline gives CDR1 MNHEY, CDR2 SMNVEV (reference sequence). CDR3 sequence reads: CASSSASGIYNEQFF. The CDR3 DNA follows: TGTGCCAGCAGTTCAGCTAGCGGGATATACAATGAGCAGTTCTTC.

V and J are TRBV29-1 and TRBJ2-1; TRBD1 aligns across 7 bases. The CDR3 is made up of 12 amino acids. The V gene's germline CDR1 is SQVTM and CDR2 ANQGSEA. V shed 7 bases, J shed 2 bases, and the junction held 2 bases outside the gene matches. CDR3 protein: CSADRAYNEQFF. CDR3 sequence (DNA): TGCAGCGCTGACAGGGCCTACAATGAGCAGTTCTTC.

The CDR3, as DNA: TGTGCCAGCAGTTTAGCGGCTAGCACAGATACGCAGTATTTT. Translated: CASSLAASTDTQYF. This rearrangement joins TRBV6-4 to TRBJ2-3; D may be TRBD2 (6 bases). V lost 5 bases and J lost 0, with 9 bases in between. The CDR3 has 14 residues. The germline V gene encodes CDR1 MRHNA and CDR2 SNTAGT.

The chain recombines TRBV29-1 with TRBJ2-1; TRBD2 is a possible D gene (5 bases). V dropped 3 bases and J dropped 11 bases, with 17 bases sitting between them. Germline values: CDR1 SQVTM, CDR2 ANQGSEA. This CDR3 region has 13 residues. The CDR3 loop is CSVELAVARKQFF. CDR3 bases: TGCAGCGTTGAGCTAGCAGTAGCACGTAAGCAGTTCTTC.